One sample yielded the 29 T cell receptor beta chains listed below, sequenced in a study of T cells in Graves' hyperthyroidism and ophthalmopathy. Authors of the study amplified TCR beta CDR3 regions from RNA transcripts. The HTBI primer set served for first-round RT-PCR of the TCR CDR3. MiXCR, run by TCRdb on the multiplex PCR reads, gives a single entry per CDR3 protein. This table holds fewer than 900,000 distinct CDR3 sequences, 15% to 20% found once. The material sequenced was blood. The origin of the receptors is a young man with Graves' hyperthyroidism.

The V call is TRBV25-1, the J call TRBJ2-1, with 9 bases matching TRBD1. Looked up from germline, CDR1 is MGHDK and CDR2 is SYGVNS. The CDR3 extends over 16 amino acids. The junction had 11 bases not matched to a gene; V was cut back by 5 bases and J by 6 bases. CDR3 protein: CASSTRGDREGNEQFF. Written as DNA, the CDR3 is TGTGCCAGCAGTACAAGGGGGGACAGGGAGGGCAATGAGCAGTTCTTC.

For this clonotype: A read error is possible here, since a much larger clone lies one base away. This chain joins TRBV12-3 or TRBV12-4 and TRBJ1-5; D remains unclear. CDR3 size: 15 residues. CDR3 amino acids: CAGSPGRYSNQPQHF. CDR3 in DNA: TGTGCCGGCAGCCCCGGACGGTATAGCAATCAGCCCCAGCATTTT.

This clonotype was seen at least ten times. The chain links TRBV30 to TRBJ1-2; maybe TRBD1 (5 bases). The CDR3 is made up of 14 amino acids. CDR1 GTSNPN and CDR2 SVGIG come from the germline V gene (reference sequence). The V end lost 2 bases, the J end lost 1 base, and 11 bases lay between the germline ends. CDR3 sequence: CAWSRGRYNYGYTF. In DNA, the CDR3 is TGTGCCTGGAGTCGGGGACGGTATAACTATGGCTACACCTTC.

The rearrangement links TRBV20-1 to TRBJ2-7; 15 bases match TRBD2. Looked up from germline, CDR1 is DFQATT and CDR2 is SNEGSKA (reference sequence). The CDR3 is 17 residues long. J was trimmed by 6 bases and V by 5 bases; bases with no gene match: 14. The CDR3 sequence is CSAPLRTSGRASSEQYF. The CDR3 nucleotides are TGCAGTGCTCCTCTCCGGACTAGCGGGAGGGCCTCTTCCGAGCAGTACTTC.

A word on this clonotype: One junction end does not reproduce the germline sequence, and a read error may be involved. The chain is built from TRBV3-1 and TRBJ2-5; 7 bases map to TRBD1. The CDR3 contains 10 residues. Germline V CDR1 and CDR2: LGHDT, YNNKEL (reference sequence). The CDR3 protein is CASGQGVLHF. The CDR3 DNA is TGTGCCAGCGGCCAGGGGGTACTGCACTTC.

As to this clonotype: Germline and junction disagree at one end, which may indicate a read error. V and J are TRBV5-1 and TRBJ1-1; 7 nucleotides match TRBD1. From germline, CDR1 is SGHRS and CDR2 YFSETQ. This CDR3 spans 19 amino acids. CDR3 in amino acids: CTSSLRGPDHPRMNTEAFF. CDR3 bases: TGCACCAGCAGCTTGAGGGGGCCGGACCATCCCCGCATGAACACTGAAGCTTTCTTT. Based on the CDR3 plus reference TRBV5-1 and TRBJ1-1, the full variable domain is KAGVTQTPRYLIKTRGQQVTLSCSPISGHRSVSWYQQTPGQGLQFLFEYFSETQRNKGNFPGRFSGRQFSNSRSEMNVSTLELGDSALYLCTSSLRGPDHPRMNTEAFFGQGTRLTVV.

This clonotype has ten or more counts. The CDR3 loop is CASSQQGGYEQFF. CDR3 coding DNA: TGTGCCAGCAGCCAACAGGGGGGATATGAGCAGTTCTTC. The chain links TRBV3-1 to TRBJ2-1; maybe TRBD1 (7 bases). V lost 2 bases to trimming and J lost 8 bases, with 10 bases between them. The CDR3 contains 13 residues. Germline CDR1 reads LGHDT; CDR2 reads YNNKEL (reference sequence).

The chain joins TRBV7-2 to TRBJ2-7; no reliable D call. This CDR3 has 12 amino acids. The germline V and J ends were trimmed by 3 bases and 7 bases, with 10 bases remaining between them. In germline, CDR1 is SGHTA, CDR2 FQGNSA. The CDR3 sequence: CASSFNVGEQYF. The CDR3, as DNA: TGTGCCAGCAGCTTTAATGTTGGTGAGCAGTACTTC.

The sample holds many counts of this clonotype. The chain has TRBV29-1 and TRBJ2-3; D ambiguous. CDR1 and CDR2 (germline): SQVTM, ANQGSEA. V lost 2 bases and J 2 bases, leaving 8 bases between the germline ends. The CDR3 extends over 13 amino acids. In DNA, the CDR3 is TGCAGCGTTGAAAGTGGGATCACAGATACGCAGTATTTT. Translation: CSVESGITDTQYF.

This clonotype was picked up a small number of times. The V gene is TRBV18, the J gene TRBJ1-3, with D tentatively TRBD1 (5 bases). Trimming removed 6 bases at V and 2 bases at J, with 17 bases between. In germline, CDR1 is KGHSH, CDR2 LQKENI. The CDR3 is 16 residues long. DNA of the CDR3: TGTGCCAGCTCCCGCCGCGGGGCTGGCGCTGGAAACACCATATATTTT. Protein product: CASSRRGAGAGNTIYF.

This sequence joins TRBV30 and TRBJ1-1; TRBD1 agrees at 7 bases. V was clipped by 3 bases and J by 5 bases; unmatched bases: 9. Germline-derived CDR1 and CDR2 are GTSNPN and SVGIG (reference sequence). CDR3 length: 14 amino acids. CDR3 coding DNA: TGTGCCTGGAGCCGAGACAGGGCGGTTACTGAAGCTTTCTTT. Encoded protein: CAWSRDRAVTEAFF.

This chain joins TRBV13 and TRBJ1-1; D not resolved. Trimming pared 0 bases from V and 0 bases from J, leaving 8 bases between. CDR1 and CDR2 from the germline V gene are PRHDT and FYEKMQ (reference sequence). This CDR3 contains 15 residues. This chain's CDR3 is CASSLGNGLNTEAFF. In DNA, the CDR3 is TGTGCCAGCAGCTTAGGTAACGGATTGAACACTGAAGCTTTCTTT.

About this clonotype: A much more abundant neighbour one base away suggests this may be a read error. The chain combines TRBV28 with TRBJ2-7, with 7 bases matching TRBD2. This CDR3 is 14 amino acids long. Losses at the gene ends were 7 bases for V and 3 bases for J; bases not matched to a gene: 9. Germline V lookup: CDR1 MDHEN, CDR2 SYDVKM. In nucleotides, the CDR3 is TGTGCCAGCACCTTAAGGCTAGCGGTCTACGAGCAGTACTTC. This codes for CASTLRLAVYEQYF.

About this clonotype itself: At one end, the junction sequence differs from germline, possibly due to a read error. The J gene is TRBJ2-2, the V gene TRBV28; D might be TRBD2 (5 bases). This CDR3 contains 11 residues. CDR1 is MDHEN and CDR2 is SYDVKM in the germline V gene. Written as DNA, the CDR3 is TGTGCCAGCAGTTTACCCGGGGAGCTGGTTTTT. Translated, it gives CASSLPGELVF.

This sequence joins TRBV10-2 and TRBJ1-3; TRBD1 matches 9 bases. Trimming cost V 6 bases and J 3 bases; bases outside gene matches: 6. This CDR3 spans 15 amino acids. Germline CDR1 is WSHSY and CDR2 is SAAADI. The chain's CDR3 is CASRIQGALGNTIYF. CDR3 coding DNA: TGCGCCAGCAGGATACAGGGGGCGCTTGGAAACACCATATATTTT.

This clonotype was detected a few times. The chain recombines TRBV5-1 with TRBJ2-7; D remains ambiguous. Trimming pared 1 base from V and 6 bases from J, leaving 8 bases between. Per germline, CDR1 SGHRS and CDR2 YFSETQ. The CDR3 sequence is 12 residues long. CDR3 residues: CASSLPGFEQYF. The DNA of the CDR3 is TGCGCCAGCAGCTTGCCAGGATTCGAGCAGTACTTC.

This clonotype was found many times. The chain couples TRBV6-5 to TRBJ1-1; D gene ambiguous. V shed 3 bases and J shed 2 bases, with 13 bases lying between them. The germline V gene encodes CDR1 MNHEY and CDR2 SVGAGI. The CDR3 runs to 15 residues. The CDR3 DNA reads TGTGCCAGCAGTTATAGCGTCCGACTAAACACTGAAGCTTTCTTT. Translating gives CASSYSVRLNTEAFF.

This clonotype has at least ten counts. The V gene is TRBV12-3 or TRBV12-4, the J gene TRBJ1-5; tentative D call: TRBD1 (5 bases). The CDR3 covers 14 residues. With 1 base removed from V and 4 bases from J, the gap between germline ends came to 8 bases. The CDR3 region is CASSLGGTNQPQHF. CDR3 coding DNA: TGTGCCAGCAGTTTAGGAGGGACGAATCAGCCCCAGCATTTT.

The chain has TRBV7-2 and TRBJ2-3; TRBD1 agrees at 7 bases. The CDR3 runs 16 residues. Germline trimming cut 5 bases from V and 1 base from J; bases unmatched to any gene: 9. Looked up from germline, CDR1 is SGHTA and CDR2 is FQGNSA. CDR3: CASSQDEGQRTDTQYF. DNA for the CDR3: TGTGCCAGCAGCCAAGATGAGGGACAGCGCACAGATACGCAGTATTTT.

This rearrangement joins TRBV6-1 to TRBJ1-2; TRBD1 might be the D (5 bases). Trimming pared 5 bases from V and 0 bases from J, leaving 13 bases between. The CDR3 has 15 amino acids. The germline CDR1 and CDR2 sequences are MNHNS and SASEGT. This CDR3 reads CASSYGLTANYGYTF. The CDR3 nucleotides read TGTGCCAGCAGTTACGGCTTGACAGCTAACTATGGCTACACCTTC.

The chain employs TRBV10-3 and TRBJ1-2, with D unclear. The germline CDR1 and CDR2 sequences are ENHRY and SYGVKD. CDR3 length: 14 residues. V was shortened by 0 bases and J by 4 bases, with 9 bases between the two germline ends. The CDR3 DNA reads TGTGCCATCAGTGAGTCGTCTGCTACCTATGGCTACACCTTC. This codes for CAISESSATYGYTF.

Of note for this clonotype: A much larger clone lies one base from this, so it may be a read error. The chain joins TRBV11-2 to TRBJ1-1, with D maybe TRBD1 (5 bases). Between the trimmed V and J ends, which lost 6 bases and 4 bases, there was a span of 12 bases. CDR1 is SGHAT, CDR2 FQNNGV, per germline. CDR3 length equals 13 residues. Here the CDR3 DNA reads TGTGCCAGCAGTGAGGGGCAGGTCACTGAAGCTTTCTTT. Protein: CASSEGQVTEAFF.

The V and J genes are TRBV7-2 and TRBJ2-1, with 8 nucleotides matching TRBD2. The CDR3 totals 15 residues. Trimming cost V 4 bases and J 4 bases; bases outside gene matches: 6. Looked up from germline, CDR1 is SGHTA and CDR2 is FQGNSA. The CDR3 loop is CASSSSGTRYNEQFF. Here the CDR3 DNA reads TGTGCCAGCAGCTCCTCCGGGACTAGATACAATGAGCAGTTCTTC. The full variable domain, in which reference TRBV7-2 and TRBJ2-1 provide the parts outside the CDR3, is GAGVSQSPSNKVTEKGKDVELRCDPISGHTALYWYRQSLGQGLEFLIYFQGNSAPDKSGLPSDRFSAERTGGSVSTLTIQRTQQEDSAVYLCASSSSGTRYNEQFFGPGTRLTVL.

The table lists this clonotype with a few counts. This sequence joins TRBV19 and TRBJ1-5; D unclear. The germline V gene has CDR1 LNHDA and CDR2 SQIVND (reference sequence). The CDR3 runs 17 residues. Trimming stripped 7 bases from V and 0 bases from J, with 19 bases between. In nucleotides, the CDR3 is TGTGCCAGTAAAGAAGGTTCAGTTCTCTATAGCAATCAGCCCCAGCATTTT. Its translation is CASKEGSVLYSNQPQHF. Variable domain in full (rest from reference TRBV19 and TRBJ1-5): DGGITQSPKYLFRKEGQNVTLSCEQNLNHDAMYWYRQDPGQGLRLIYYSQIVNDFQKGDIAEGYSVSREKKESFPLTVTSAQKNPTAFYLCASKEGSVLYSNQPQHFGDGTRLSIL.

This clonotype has at least ten counts. This chain joins TRBV28 and TRBJ2-7; perhaps TRBD1 as D (7 bases). V shed 6 bases and J shed 7 bases, with 13 bases lying between them. The CDR3 totals 12 residues. The germline V gene has CDR1 MDHEN and CDR2 SYDVKM. The CDR3 DNA reads as TGTGCCAGCAGGGAACAGGGGAGGGAGCAGTACTTC. Translation gives CASREQGREQYF.

In its sample, this clonotype was seen many times. The rearrangement uses TRBV12-5 and TRBJ1-5; 9 bases are shared with TRBD1. The germline CDR1 and CDR2 sequences are LGHNT and FRNRAP. V dropped 0 bases and J dropped 2; count of bases not matched to a gene: 5. This CDR3 comprises 17 residues. CDR3 region: CASGLVLGQGGNQPQHF. The CDR3 DNA sequence: TGTGCTAGTGGTTTGGTCCTGGGACAGGGCGGCAATCAGCCCCAGCATTTT.

In this sample, this clonotype turned up a few times. In nucleotides, the CDR3 is TGCGCCAGCTGGAGGGGAAATGAGCAGTTCTTC. It encodes CASWRGNEQFF. J is TRBJ2-1 and V is TRBV5-1, with D possibly matching TRBD2 (6 bases). Germline loops: CDR1 SGHRS, CDR2 YFSETQ. CDR3 size: 11 residues. Trimming removed 7 bases at V and 7 bases at J, with 9 bases between.

The chain has TRBV27 and TRBJ1-6; tentative D call: TRBD1 (5 bases). The CDR3 contains 12 residues. The germline gives CDR1 MNHEY, CDR2 SMNVEV (reference sequence). V lost 5 bases, J lost 11 bases, and 10 bases lay in between. The CDR3 spells CASSHGAAPLHF. The CDR3, as DNA: TGTGCCAGCAGTCATGGGGCAGCACCCCTCCACTTT.

This clonotype turned up a few times. The chain employs TRBV27 and TRBJ2-3; D may be TRBD2 (5 bases). The germline gives CDR1 MNHEY, CDR2 SMNVEV (reference sequence). V shed 5 bases and J shed 5 bases, with 14 bases lying between them. CDR3 length: 14 amino acids. The DNA of the CDR3 is TGTGCCAGCAGTCTCCTACGGGGAGAAGATACGCAGTATTTT. Translation gives CASSLLRGEDTQYF.